The entry that follows covers one T cell receptor (beta chain) sequence. Measured with immunoSEQ multiplex PCR; TCRdb has only the in-frame clones, and not every one. The table includes approximately 2,000,000 clones, just under 95% detected once. This sample is drawn from a study of shared clonotypes between healthy human individuals. The CDR3 is 16 residues long. V gave up 1 base and J gave up 4 bases; unmatched junction bases: 6. CDR1 is SGHTA and CDR2 is FQGNSA in the germline V gene. Sample: naive CD4+ T cells from PBMCs. Subset of the sample: CD45RA+ positively selected. The sequence derives from a man between 18 and 29 years old in good health. Some clones in this sample may be carry-over from other donors' samples. The J gene is TRBJ2-3, the V gene TRBV7-2, with 9 bases that match TRBD2. The CDR3 nucleotides read TGTGCCAGCAGCTTAGTAGGCGGGAGGGCCCCAGATACGCAGTATTTT. Translating gives CASSLVGGRAPDTQYF. Based on the CDR3 plus reference TRBV7-2 and TRBJ2-3, the full variable domain is GAGVSQSPSNKVTEKGKDVELRCDPISGHTALYWYRQSLGQGLEFLIYFQGNSAPDKSGLPSDRFSAERTGGSVSTLTIQRTQQEDSAVYLCASSLVGGRAPDTQYFGPGTRLTVL.